One sample yielded the 28 T cell receptor beta chains listed below, sequenced in a study of blood T cell repertoires in COVID-19 (dated by TCRdb to the early 2020s). Preparation of the library involved the immunoSEQ multiplex PCR assay. TCRdb stores this immuneACCESS table with in-frame sequences only. Part of the clones is absent; in the studies checked, under half of the shortfall reflects unresolved V genes, and no reason is known for the rest. This sample lists some 520,000 clones; 85% to 90% were detected once. The ten largest account for roughly 0.84% of the sample. The specimen was peripheral blood. The source of these receptors is a man aged 18 to 29 with COVID-19, enrolled during active disease.

The chain is built from TRBV19 and TRBJ2-1; weak D call: TRBD2 (5 bases). The CDR3 loop spans 13 amino acids. Germline V gene data show CDR1 as LNHDA and CDR2 as SQIVND (reference sequence). V was shortened by 3 bases and J by 8 bases, with 11 bases between the two germline ends. CDR3 coding DNA: TGTGCCAGTAGTATCGCGGGCTGGGATGAGCAGTTCTTC. It is translated as CASSIAGWDEQFF.

The chain couples TRBV19 to TRBJ2-2, with TRBD2 as a possible D gene (6 bases). Trimming removed 8 bases from V and 7 bases from J, with 17 bases in between. Germline-derived CDR1 and CDR2 are LNHDA and SQIVND (reference sequence). CDR3 length equals 14 residues. CDR3 region: CASFYPGAGGELFF. For the CDR3, the DNA is TGTGCCAGTTTCTACCCGGGAGCAGGCGGGGAGCTGTTTTTT.

The V and J genes are TRBV3-1 (or the pseudogene TRBV3-2) and TRBJ2-7, with 10 bases lining up with TRBD2. With V trimmed by 6 bases and J by 1 base, 6 bases remained unmatched. The germline V gene encodes CDR1 LGHDT and CDR2 YNNKEL (reference sequence). The CDR3 is 15 amino acids. The CDR3 sequence is CASSLTSGVSYEQYF. The DNA of the CDR3 is TGTGCCAGCAGTCTTACTAGCGGGGTATCCTACGAGCAGTACTTC.

This clone was found once. Distinct nucleotide sequences in the sample also encode this CDR3. The V call is TRBV24-1, the J call TRBJ1-1; 9 bases are a match to TRBD1. Germline CDR1 and CDR2: KGHDR and SFDVKD. V lost 3 bases, J lost 3 bases, and 4 bases stayed unmatched. The CDR3 contains 15 residues. CDR3 nucleotides: TGTGCCACCAGTGATCGGGGACAGGGCGACACTGAAGCTTTCTTT. The encoded protein is CATSDRGQGDTEAFF.

The rearrangement uses TRBV5-5 and TRBJ2-3; 8 nucleotides match TRBD2. The CDR3 is made up of 13 amino acids. CDR1 is SGHKS, CDR2 YYEKEE, per germline (reference sequence). The J segment lost 5 bases and the V segment lost 3 bases, leaving 2 bases of the junction unmatched. The CDR3 protein is CASSSGTRDTQYF. DNA for the CDR3: TGTGCCAGCAGCTCCGGGACTAGAGATACGCAGTATTTT. The full variable domain, rest sourced from reference TRBV5-5 and TRBJ2-3, is DAGVTQSPTHLIKTRGQQVTLRCSPISGHKSVSWYQQVLGQGPQFIFQYYEKEERGRGNFPDRFSARQFPNYSSELNVNALLLGDSALYLCASSSGTRDTQYFGPGTRLTVL.

The chain uses TRBV6-1 and TRBJ1-5; 8 positions agree with TRBD1. V trimming: 3 bases; J trimming: 7 bases; junction bases outside the gene matches: 8. Germline V lookup: CDR1 MNHNS, CDR2 SASEGT. This CDR3 is 15 amino acids long. The CDR3 loop reads CASSELQGVRQPQHF. The CDR3, as DNA: TGTGCCAGCAGTGAGCTACAGGGGGTGAGACAGCCCCAGCATTTT.

This rearrangement joins TRBV29-1 to TRBJ2-2; the D gene is possibly TRBD2 (6 bases). V shed 5 bases and J shed 1 base, with 17 bases lying between them. This CDR3 is 16 amino acids long. The germline CDR1 and CDR2 sequences are SQVTM and ANQGSEA. Here the CDR3 reads CSVPSGLSMNTGELFF. As DNA, the CDR3 is TGCAGCGTTCCTTCGGGACTGTCTATGAACACCGGGGAGCTGTTTTTT.

V is TRBV10-1 and J is TRBJ2-1; TRBD1 is a possible D gene (6 bases). Germline lookup yields CDR1 WNHNN and CDR2 SYGVQD (reference sequence). Deletions cut 5 bases from V and 8 bases from J, with 16 bases between. CDR3 size: 14 residues. In DNA form, the CDR3 reads TGCGCCAGCAGTAAAATACAGGGAAGGGATGAGCAGTTCTTC. It specifies CASSKIQGRDEQFF.

The V gene is TRBV21-1, the J gene TRBJ2-7; TRBD2 is the table's D call and was not checked against the DNA. TRBV21-1 is flagged as a pseudogene. The CDR3 sequence is 14 residues long. CDR3 residues: CASSKAPVTYEQYF. For the CDR3, the DNA is TGTGCCAGCAGCAAAGCCCCGGTCACCTACGAGCAGTACTTC.

The V call is TRBV4-1, the J call TRBJ2-2; 8 bases are a match to TRBD2. The germline gives CDR1 MGHRA, CDR2 YSYEKL. Trimming took 0 bases from V and 7 from J; bases not matched to a gene: 10. The length of the CDR3 is 17 residues. The CDR3 nucleotides read TGCGCCAGCAGCCAAGATCCCAGGACTAGCCACGGCGGGGAGCTGTTTTTT. This codes for CASSQDPRTSHGGELFF.

The chain's CDR3 is CASSSGGPQETQYF. In DNA, the CDR3 is TGTGCCAGCAGTTCTGGGGGCCCCCAAGAGACCCAGTACTTC. This chain uses TRBV6-5 with TRBJ2-5; the D gene is possibly TRBD1 (6 bases). Germline V gene sequence: CDR1 MNHEY, CDR2 SVGAGI. V lost 4 bases and J lost 1, with 10 bases in between. The CDR3 has 14 amino acids.

The CDR3 coding sequence is TGCGCCAGCAGATACGGGACAGGGGGAATCAATGAGCAGTTCTTC. This translates into CASRYGTGGINEQFF. The chain combines TRBV5-1 with TRBJ2-1; 11 bases map to TRBD1. Germline lookup yields CDR1 SGHRS and CDR2 YFSETQ. This CDR3 is 15 amino acids long. The V gene end was trimmed by 5 bases and the J gene end by 6 bases; junction bases not matched to a gene: 7. Variable domain in full (rest from reference TRBV5-1 and TRBJ2-1): KAGVTQTPRYLIKTRGQQVTLSCSPISGHRSVSWYQQTPGQGLQFLFEYFSETQRNKGNFPGRFSGRQFSNSRSEMNVSTLELGDSALYLCASRYGTGGINEQFFGPGTRLTVL.

V is TRBV7-3 and J is TRBJ1-2, with D possibly being TRBD1 (5 bases). The CDR3 runs to 15 residues. CDR1 SGHTA and CDR2 FQGTGA come from the germline V gene. V dropped 5 bases and J dropped 4 bases, with 17 bases sitting between them. The CDR3 coding sequence is TGTGCCAGCAGCCCTTCAGGAGGGGAAGGCTATGGCTACACCTTC. It yields the protein CASSPSGGEGYGYTF. The variable domain in full, completed from reference TRBV7-3 and TRBJ1-2, reads GAGVSQTPSNKVTEKGKYVELRCDPISGHTALYWYRQSLGQGPEFLIYFQGTGAADDSGLPNDRFFAVRPEGSVSTLKIQRTERGDSAVYLCASSPSGGEGYGYTFGSGTRLTVV.

The chain joins TRBV9 to TRBJ2-3; possible D gene TRBD2, 5 bases. The CDR3 has 15 residues. CDR1 SGDLS and CDR2 YYNGEE come from the germline V gene. V was pared by 0 bases and J by 2 bases, with 10 bases between. CDR3 amino acids: CASSVDQRPTDTQYF. The CDR3 DNA is TGTGCCAGCAGCGTAGATCAGCGGCCCACAGATACGCAGTATTTT.

J is TRBJ1-2 and V is TRBV20-1; D is uncertain. The CDR3 runs to 11 residues. V was shortened by 6 bases and J by 6 bases, with 11 bases between the two germline ends. Germline CDR1 and CDR2: DFQATT and SNEGSKA (reference sequence). The CDR3 bases are TGCAGTGCCGCAACTCCGGATGGCTACACCTTC. Encoded protein: CSAATPDGYTF.

The genes are TRBV30 and TRBJ1-6; possibly TRBD1 for D (5 bases). CDR1 and CDR2 from the germline V gene are GTSNPN and SVGIG (reference sequence). CDR3 length equals 15 residues. The V gene lost 1 base and the J gene lost 7 bases, with 14 bases spanning the gap. CDR3 nucleotides: TGTGCCTGGAGTGCTAGGGGAGGGGTAAATTCACCCCTCCACTTT. Amino acids: CAWSARGGVNSPLHF.

This clone appeared once. The genes are TRBV6-6 and TRBJ1-6; TRBD1 matches 9 bases. The germline V gene encodes CDR1 MNHNY and CDR2 SVGAGI (reference sequence). Trimming took 6 bases from V and 7 from J; bases not matched to a gene: 7. The CDR3 loop spans 15 amino acids. CDR3 residues: CASSPTGQGNSPLHF. The CDR3 DNA sequence: TGTGCCAGCAGCCCTACGGGACAGGGAAATTCACCCCTCCACTTT.

The chain has TRBV5-6 and TRBJ2-1, with a possible D match to TRBD2 (6 bases). Trimming removed 4 bases from V and 4 bases from J, with 21 bases in between. CDR3 length: 17 residues. Germline loops: CDR1 SGHDT, CDR2 YYEEEE. Here the CDR3 reads CASSTTLSGRGYNEQFF. CDR3 bases: TGTGCCAGCAGCACGACCCTTAGCGGCCGTGGGTACAATGAGCAGTTCTTC.

The gene calls are TRBV30 and TRBJ2-7, with TRBD1 identical over 11 bases. CDR1 and CDR2 (germline): GTSNPN, SVGIG (reference sequence). J lost 6 bases, V lost 5 bases, and 6 bases had no gene match. This CDR3 is built from 13 residues. CDR3 region: CAWSGQGAGEQYF. The CDR3 coding sequence is TGTGCCTGGTCTGGACAGGGGGCAGGCGAGCAGTACTTC.

V gene TRBV5-1 combines with J gene TRBJ2-3; D is ambiguous. This CDR3 region has 14 residues. In germline, CDR1 is SGHRS, CDR2 YFSETQ. Trimming took 5 bases from V and 0 from J, leaving 10 bases between them. The DNA for the CDR3 is TGCGCCAGCAGGTCCGCGCTCAGCACAGATACGCAGTATTTT. It codes for CASRSALSTDTQYF.

V gene TRBV19 combines with J gene TRBJ2-7, with D perhaps TRBD1 (7 bases). The germline V gene has CDR1 LNHDA and CDR2 SQIVND (reference sequence). Trimming stripped 2 bases from V and 2 bases from J, with 19 bases between. This CDR3 is built from 17 residues. CDR3 nucleotide sequence: TGTGCCAGTAGTATATTCAGGGGGACTGGATCGACCTACGAGCAGTACTTC. This codes for CASSIFRGTGSTYEQYF.

This chain joins TRBV7-9 and TRBJ1-4, with a tentative D call TRBD1 (6 bases). The length of the CDR3 is 16 residues. Per the germline V gene, CDR1 is SEHNR and CDR2 is FQNEAQ (reference sequence). Trimming took 1 base from V and 3 from J, leaving 12 bases between them. The CDR3 here is CASSLGRDTSNEKLFF. Here the CDR3 DNA reads TGTGCCAGCAGCTTAGGCCGGGACACCTCTAATGAAAAACTGTTTTTT.

The chain combines TRBV28 with TRBJ1-2; TRBD1 might be the D (6 bases). The CDR3 consists of 16 residues. Trimming took off 5 bases at V and 5 bases at J, with 21 bases between the two ends. Germline CDR1 is MDHEN and CDR2 is SYDVKM. The CDR3 loop is CASSLGTPAPGYGYTF. For the CDR3, the DNA is TGTGCCAGCAGTCTCGGGACACCAGCTCCGGGATATGGCTACACCTTC.

This chain connects TRBV5-1 to TRBJ2-3; 8 bases agree with TRBD2. The CDR3 loop spans 16 amino acids. J lost 3 bases, V lost 4 bases, and 10 bases had no gene match. Germline lookup yields CDR1 SGHRS and CDR2 YFSETQ. CDR3 bases: TGCGCCAGCAGCAACGGGAGGGAAGCGGGGACAGATACGCAGTATTTT. Translating it yields CASSNGREAGTDTQYF.

The V and J genes are TRBV6-5 and TRBJ2-1; 8 bases match TRBD1. CDR1 and CDR2 (germline): MNHEY, SVGAGI. This CDR3 is built from 15 residues. V gave up 4 bases and J gave up 9 bases; unmatched junction bases: 11. CDR3 DNA sequence: TGTGCCAGCAGTTCTATCGGACAGGGTCTTGGTGAGCAGTTCTTC. Its translation: CASSSIGQGLGEQFF.

About this clone itself: An end of the junction differs from the germline gene, which may be a read error. The chain employs TRBV25-1 and TRBJ2-7; 12 nucleotides match TRBD2. The CDR3 is 17 residues long. The germline CDR1 and CDR2 sequences are MGHDK and SYGVNS. The CDR3 nucleotides read TGTGCCAGCAGTGAACACCGACTAGCGGGAGTCTCCCACGAGCAGTACTTC. Amino acids: CASSEHRLAGVSHEQYF.

The chain couples TRBV3-1 (or the pseudogene TRBV3-2) to TRBJ1-6; D uncertain. The CDR3 runs to 15 residues. The germline V gene encodes CDR1 LGHDT and CDR2 YNNKEL (reference sequence). The V end was cut by 3 bases, the J end by 4 bases, with 10 bases between. The chain's CDR3 is CASSQNPRYNSPLHF. The CDR3 DNA follows: TGTGCCAGCAGCCAGAACCCGAGATATAATTCACCCCTCCACTTT.

The chain is built from TRBV7-9 and TRBJ2-7, with TRBD1 identical over 9 bases. Trimming at V came to 5 bases and at J to 6 bases, leaving 11 bases not matched to a gene. Germline assignment: CDR1 SEHNR and CDR2 FQNEAQ (reference sequence). This CDR3 region has 15 residues. The CDR3 DNA reads TGTGCCAGCAGCCATCCGGGACAGGGCTTGATCGAGCAGTACTTC. Amino acid sequence: CASSHPGQGLIEQYF.